The text below deals with one T cell receptor beta chain. Its antigen is as yet unknown. Repertoires were generated with immunoSEQ multiplex PCR, while TCRdb's copy carries only in-frame clones and drops some. Of hundreds of thousands of clones detected, roughly 85% appear once; the ten largest clones hold roughly 0.83%. These data originate in a study of cytomegalovirus exposure and HLA in healthy donors. General study findings and limits: Listed as cytomegalovirus-associated were 164 TCR beta chains. One later analysis, an examination of the roughly 110 validation repertoires, found that first-cohort TCR clusters tended to co-occur in them. A few chains tied to CMV proved CMV antigen-specific in vitro.

The donors were part of the validation cohort of 95 to 150 subjects. That cohort was separate from the first cohort, which comprised 670 or so subjects. Between the trimmed V and J ends, which lost 2 bases and 7 bases, there was a span of 9 bases. Germline V CDR1 and CDR2: MGHDK, SYGVNS. This CDR3 is built from 13 residues. Specimen: PBMCs. The TCR was taken from a young woman in good health and CMV-seronegative. The chain links TRBV25-1 to TRBJ1-5; tentative D call: TRBD1 (5 bases). The CDR3 DNA sequence: TGTGCCAGCAGTGAAGGGGGGTCCCAGCCCCAGCATTTT. This translates into CASSEGGSQPQHF.